The clone carrying this TCR beta chain was counted a few times. Antigen specificity is unknown. The sample comes from a study of radiotherapy plus CTLA-4 blockade in lung cancer. Repertoires were generated with immunoSEQ multiplex PCR, while TCRdb's copy carries only in-frame clones and drops some. The profile shows some 51,000 clones, 75% to 80% of them singletons. Germline V lookup: CDR1 SGHVS, CDR2 FQNEAQ. This CDR3 comprises 14 residues. Losses at the gene ends were 0 bases for V and 9 bases for J; bases not matched to a gene: 2. Study findings and constraints: Interferon-beta, together with early blood T cell clone dynamics, reportedly best predicted response.

V usage is TRBV7-8 and J usage is TRBJ1-6, with TRBD1 matching 7 bases. The origin of this receptor is a human donor with non-small cell lung cancer whose response to radiotherapy plus ipilimumab could not be evaluated. The sample was peripheral blood, taken from a patient treated with radiotherapy plus ipilimumab. The CDR3 DNA reads TGTGCCAGCAGCTTAGCGACAGGGAGTTCACCCCTCCACTTT. This codes for CASSLATGSSPLHF.